These 29 T cell receptor beta chains were all obtained from the same sample, sequenced in a study of cytotoxic CD8 clonotypes in ibrutinib-treated CLL. This table comes from immunoSEQ multiplex PCR, and its TCRdb copy is limited to in-frame clones, with some not included. The data show about 11,000 clones, with 75% to 85% seen just once and 15% to 20% held by the top ten. The sequencing here drew on PBMCs, taken at disease progression, from a patient treated with ibrutinib. All receptors derive from a human donor with chronic lymphocytic leukemia.

V gene TRBV6-1 combines with J gene TRBJ2-2, with D perhaps TRBD1 (6 bases). The V gene lost 10 bases and the J gene lost 1 base, with 16 bases spanning the gap. Germline CDR1 reads MNHNS; CDR2 reads SASEGT. This CDR3 spans 15 amino acids. CDR3 sequence reads: CATQWMDRNTGELFF. CDR3 bases: TGTGCCACCCAGTGGATGGACAGGAACACCGGGGAGCTGTTTTTT.

J is TRBJ2-3 and V is TRBV11-2, with unresolved D. CDR1 and CDR2 (germline): SGHAT, FQNNGV. The CDR3 sequence is 15 residues long. V shed 3 bases and J shed 3 bases, with 13 bases lying between them. The CDR3 DNA follows: TGTGCCAGCAGCTTGGGCCCGAGCTTAACAGATACGCAGTATTTT. This sequence encodes CASSLGPSLTDTQYF.

V is TRBV12-5 and J is TRBJ1-1; no clear D. This CDR3 is built from 13 residues. Germline CDR1 reads LGHNT; CDR2 reads FRNRAP. V was trimmed by 7 bases and J by 0 bases, leaving 9 bases between them. The CDR3 loop is CASVRHVNTEAFF. CDR3 nucleotides: TGTGCTAGTGTCAGACATGTGAACACTGAAGCTTTCTTT.

The chain carries TRBV30 and TRBJ2-7; 8 bases match TRBD1. The V gene's germline CDR1 is GTSNPN and CDR2 SVGIG (reference sequence). Trimming cost V 3 bases and J 12 bases; bases outside gene matches: 13. The CDR3 has 13 amino acids. This chain's CDR3 is CAWSKRTGTGLYF. The DNA for the CDR3 is TGTGCCTGGAGCAAACGCACCGGGACAGGACTGTACTTC.

This clone was seen only a few times. V and J are TRBV2 and TRBJ2-1; TRBD2 matches 11 bases. Germline lookup yields CDR1 SNHLY and CDR2 FYNNEI. The CDR3 contains 15 residues. Trimming at V came to 1 base and at J to 8 bases, leaving 4 bases not matched to a gene. CDR3: CASSEGVAGGHEQFF. CDR3 nucleotide sequence: TGTGCCAGCAGTGAAGGGGTAGCGGGAGGGCATGAGCAGTTCTTC.

The rearrangement uses TRBV5-4 and TRBJ2-5, with D maybe TRBD1 (5 bases). Trimming took off 10 bases at V and 1 base at J, with 14 bases between the two ends. Germline assignment: CDR1 SGHNT and CDR2 YYREEE (reference sequence). The CDR3 runs to 13 residues. CDR3 amino acids: CAVWGRVQETQYF. Written as DNA, the CDR3 is TGTGCCGTCTGGGGCAGGGTCCAAGAGACCCAGTACTTC.

The chain employs TRBV19 and TRBJ1-5, with D unresolved. V lost 3 bases and J 2 bases, leaving 11 bases between the germline ends. This CDR3 has 15 amino acids. CDR1 is LNHDA and CDR2 is SQIVND in the germline V gene (reference sequence). The CDR3 sequence is CASSIGETRNQPQHF. The CDR3 region has the DNA TGTGCCAGTAGTATCGGTGAGACGCGCAATCAGCCCCAGCATTTT.

CDR3 nucleotides: TGTGCCAGCAGCCATAAGGCTGGCAGGGGCGGGAACATTCAGTACTTC. This translates into CASSHKAGRGGNIQYF. V usage is TRBV7-9 and J usage is TRBJ2-4, with TRBD1 as a possible D gene (6 bases). The CDR3 extends over 16 amino acids. V lost 5 bases to trimming and J lost 7 bases, with 21 bases between them. Germline CDR1 reads SEHNR; CDR2 reads FQNEAQ (reference sequence).

The chain links TRBV18 to TRBJ2-3; D may be TRBD2 (6 bases). The germline V gene encodes CDR1 KGHSH and CDR2 LQKENI. V was trimmed by 3 bases and J by 8 bases, leaving 18 bases between them. The length of the CDR3 is 15 residues. The CDR3 bases are TGTGCCAGCTCACCCTCGTCGGGGGATTCAGCTACGCAGTATTTT. This gives the protein CASSPSSGDSATQYF.

J is TRBJ2-3 and V is TRBV10-3; unclear D gene. The ends were cut back, 3 bases at V and 0 bases at J, with 7 bases in the middle. Germline V gene lookup returns CDR1 ENHRY and CDR2 SYGVKD. The CDR3 loop spans 14 amino acids. The CDR3 nucleotides read TGTGCCATCAGTGAAAGGGATAGCACAGATACGCAGTATTTT. Translation: CAISERDSTDTQYF.

This chain joins TRBV10-3 and TRBJ1-4, with D unclear. The CDR3 runs to 13 residues. Trimming pared 2 bases from V and 8 bases from J, leaving 9 bases between. Germline-derived CDR1 and CDR2 are ENHRY and SYGVKD. For the CDR3, the DNA is TGTGCCATCAGTGAGAGGGATAACGAAAAACTGTTTTTT. Amino acid sequence: CAISERDNEKLFF.

The chain links TRBV7-8 to TRBJ2-1; 9 bases fit TRBD2. CDR1 is SGHVS, CDR2 FQNEAQ, per germline. The V gene end was trimmed by 5 bases and the J gene end by 2 bases; junction bases not matched to a gene: 4. The CDR3 extends over 15 amino acids. The CDR3 region has the DNA TGTGCCAGCAGCCAACAGCGGGAGGCCTACAATGAGCAGTTCTTC. It is translated as CASSQQREAYNEQFF.

This sequence joins TRBV18 and TRBJ1-6, with 7 bases aligning to TRBD1. Germline V lookup: CDR1 KGHSH, CDR2 LQKENI. This CDR3 contains 15 residues. V gave up 3 bases and J gave up 5 bases; unmatched junction bases: 4. The CDR3 loop reads CASSPTGSNNSPLHF. Here the CDR3 DNA reads TGTGCCAGCTCACCGACAGGGAGTAATAATTCACCCCTCCACTTT.

The rearrangement joins TRBV6-5 to TRBJ2-7; no clear D. CDR3 size: 14 residues. Germline CDR1 reads MNHEY; CDR2 reads SVGAGI. The V end was cut by 5 bases, the J end by 2 bases, with 13 bases between. In DNA, the CDR3 is TGTGCCAGCAGTCGCTCCAGGTATACCTACGAGCAGTACTTC. Protein sequence: CASSRSRYTYEQYF.

V usage is TRBV5-4 and J usage is TRBJ1-2; weak D call: TRBD1 (5 bases). The CDR3 consists of 14 residues. The V gene's germline CDR1 is SGHNT and CDR2 YYREEE (reference sequence). With 4 bases removed from V and 5 bases from J, the gap between germline ends came to 15 bases. In DNA form, the CDR3 reads TGTGCCAGCAGCCCCCGACAGCCACCTTATGGCTACACCTTC. It specifies CASSPRQPPYGYTF.

The chain employs TRBV2 and TRBJ1-4; a possible D gene is TRBD1 (6 bases). The CDR3 is 15 residues long. Germline CDR1 and CDR2: SNHLY and FYNNEI. V lost 6 bases and J 0 bases, leaving 11 bases between the germline ends. The chain's CDR3 is CASSRDTTTNEKLFF. CDR3 bases: TGTGCCAGCAGCCGGGACACTACAACTAATGAAAAACTGTTTTTT.

The chain uses TRBV30 and TRBJ2-5, with TRBD2 matching over 11 bases. Germline CDR1 reads GTSNPN; CDR2 reads SVGIG (reference sequence). The CDR3 extends over 20 amino acids. V lost 0 bases to trimming and J lost 2 bases; unmatched junction nucleotides: 17. CDR3 residues: CAWSVRWGGTSGSLQETQYF. The CDR3 region has the DNA TGTGCCTGGAGTGTACGGTGGGGGGGAACTAGCGGGAGTTTACAAGAGACCCAGTACTTC. The full variable domain, rest sourced from reference TRBV30 and TRBJ2-5, is SQTIHQWPATLVQPVGSPLSLECTVEGTSNPNLYWYRQAAGRGLQLLFYSVGIGQISSEVPQNLSASRPQDRQFILSSKKLLLSDSGFYLCAWSVRWGGTSGSLQETQYFGPGTRLLVL.

V gene TRBV18 combines with J gene TRBJ1-2; 12 bases align to TRBD1. V lost 3 bases, J lost 4 bases, and 3 bases stayed unmatched. The CDR3 is 15 amino acids. Per germline, CDR1 KGHSH and CDR2 LQKENI. CDR3 protein: CASSPPGQGAYGYTF. CDR3 DNA: TGTGCCAGCTCACCCCCGGGACAGGGGGCCTATGGCTACACCTTC.

CDR3 sequence: CASSLMSGGLETQYF. Written as DNA, the CDR3 is TGTGCCAGCAGCTTAATGTCGGGGGGGCTGGAGACCCAGTACTTC. The gene calls are TRBV7-3 and TRBJ2-5, with TRBD2 identical over 8 bases. The CDR3 covers 15 residues. The germline CDR1 and CDR2 sequences are SGHTA and FQGTGA. V trimming: 1 base; J trimming: 5 bases; junction bases outside the gene matches: 6.

This sequence joins TRBV5-6 and TRBJ1-4; D unresolved. The CDR3 runs 15 residues. Trimming removed 4 bases at V and 0 bases at J, with 10 bases between. Germline CDR1 reads SGHDT; CDR2 reads YYEEEE. The chain's CDR3 is CASSTFGATNEKLFF. In DNA, the CDR3 is TGTGCCAGCAGCACATTCGGAGCAACTAATGAAAAACTGTTTTTT.

V gene TRBV7-3 combines with J gene TRBJ2-7; weak D call: TRBD1 (6 bases). Germline CDR1 reads SGHTA; CDR2 reads FQGTGA. This CDR3 is built from 14 residues. Trimming cost V 2 bases and J 3 bases, with 11 bases left between them. CDR3 region: CASSLAQGDYEQYF. Here the CDR3 DNA reads TGTGCCAGCAGCTTAGCACAGGGCGACTACGAGCAGTACTTC.

There are a few counts of this clone. The rearrangement joins TRBV6-1 to TRBJ2-7; tentative D call: TRBD1 (6 bases). This CDR3 comprises 14 residues. Germline V CDR1 and CDR2: MNHNS, SASEGT. Trimming stripped 6 bases from V and 3 bases from J, with 15 bases between. CDR3 coding DNA: TGTGCCAGCAGGCAACAGGGCTCCATCTACGAGCAGTACTTC. Its protein product is CASRQQGSIYEQYF.

This rearrangement joins TRBV18 to TRBJ2-1; 9 bases match TRBD2. V lost 0 bases, J lost 5 bases, and 5 bases stayed unmatched. The germline gives CDR1 KGHSH, CDR2 LQKENI. CDR3 size: 16 residues. The CDR3, as DNA: TGTGCCAGCTCACCACCAAGCGGGGGGCCCCACAATGAGCAGTTCTTC. Its protein is CASSPPSGGPHNEQFF.

The chain combines TRBV5-8 with TRBJ2-3; D call uncertain. CDR3 length: 14 residues. V was pared by 4 bases and J by 0 bases, with 9 bases between. Germline V gives CDR1 SGHTS, CDR2 YDEGEE. The CDR3 sequence: CASSPLDSTDTQYF. Here the CDR3 DNA reads TGTGCCAGCAGCCCCTTGGACAGCACAGATACGCAGTATTTT.

The rearrangement uses TRBV19 and TRBJ2-1; no clear D gene. CDR1 and CDR2 (germline): LNHDA, SQIVND (reference sequence). CDR3 length: 11 residues. Trimming stripped 7 bases from V and 8 bases from J, with 9 bases between. CDR3 in amino acids: CASMSRYEQFF. Here the CDR3 DNA reads TGTGCCAGTATGTCCCGGTATGAGCAGTTCTTC.

The chain carries TRBV19 and TRBJ1-5; D gene ambiguous. Trimming pared 6 bases from V and 7 bases from J, leaving 13 bases between. Germline CDR1 and CDR2: LNHDA and SQIVND (reference sequence). CDR3 length: 13 amino acids. The CDR3 loop reads CASSSLVGQPQHF. CDR3 coding DNA: TGTGCCAGTAGCAGCCTCGTGGGGCAGCCCCAGCATTTT.

The chain has TRBV28 and TRBJ2-5; D may be TRBD2 (6 bases). CDR3 length equals 14 residues. CDR1 and CDR2 (germline): MDHEN, SYDVKM. V shed 6 bases and J shed 2 bases, with 13 bases lying between them. The CDR3 DNA reads TGTGCCAGCAGCTCTGTAGCGGCACAAGAGACCCAGTACTTC. As protein: CASSSVAAQETQYF.

The chain couples TRBV11-3 to TRBJ2-1; TRBD2 matches 9 bases. This CDR3 spans 16 amino acids. V was pared by 5 bases and J by 6 bases, with 11 bases of the junction left unmatched. Germline V lookup: CDR1 SGHNT, CDR2 YENEEA. CDR3 DNA sequence: TGTGCCAGCAGCCTGTTTTCGGGACTAGCCTCCAATGAGCAGTTCTTC. It is translated as CASSLFSGLASNEQFF.

V is TRBV10-3 and J is TRBJ2-1; 8 nucleotides line up with TRBD2. V lost 2 bases, J lost 4 bases, and 7 bases stayed unmatched. The CDR3 runs to 16 residues. CDR1 is ENHRY and CDR2 is SYGVKD in the germline V gene. CDR3 residues: CAISETLAGAYNEQFF. The CDR3 nucleotides are TGTGCCATCAGTGAGACGCTAGCGGGCGCATACAATGAGCAGTTCTTC.